This T cell receptor (beta chain) comes out of a study of early T cells in non-severe SARS-CoV-2 infection (dated by TCRdb to about 2021). Notes on the research overall: TCR sequencing used bulk RNA from unsorted whole blood, so alpha and beta chains could not be paired.

The study was a case-control design nested within a healthcare worker cohort in London, UK, with weekly nasopharyngeal swab PCR tests and blood sampling. Healthcare workers were recruited between 23 and 31 March 2020, during the week of the UK lockdown, and were followed weekly for up to roughly 16 weeks. The research as a whole found: Matching against VDJdb was skewed toward anti-spike CD8 responses, likely underestimated virus-specific expansions, and missed private and CD4 specificities.

Per the germline V gene, SGHRS is the CDR1 and YFSETQ is the CDR2. Cut back by 4 bases and 1 base, the V and J ends lie 17 bases apart. The CDR3 holds 16 amino acids from the cysteine to the phenylalanine. Kept here is only the CDR3 DNA, which spans 48 bases and is read in frame from base 1. The library was obtained by 5' RACE. Instrument used: NextSeq 500. In the TCR library protocol, unique molecular identifiers were attached to individual cDNA molecules to correct for PCR bias and sequencing error. Both TCR alpha and beta chains were sequenced, and tight co-correlation was observed between alpha and beta sequence abundances in each sample. The authors' analysis ran thus. Decombinator V4 was used to annotate TCR sequences for V gene, J gene and CDR3. Expanded TCRs were defined as changing significantly between any two time points under a Poisson model with p below 0.0001. TCR abundances were normalised to the total number of TCRs sequenced per sample and were expressed as counts per million. MAIT TCRs were defined by TRAV1-2 paired with TRAJ12, TRAJ20 or TRAJ33, and iNKT TCRs by TRAV10 paired with TRAJ18. A search of VDJdb, accessed on 1 November 2021, was run for TCRs annotated to CMV, EBV and SARS-CoV-2, with TCRs annotated for multiple antigens excluded. The public sequencing data were trimmed at Q25 with fastp and processed into clonotypes with MiXCR by TCRdb, which kept only in-frame beta chains. Under each unique CDR3 protein, matching rows form one entry showing the most common genes and DNA. The V and J calls were not made by the authors but by TCRdb's processing. The sample table holds almost 85,000 distinct CDR3 sequences, of which 9.5% to 13% were seen once. Of the sample, around 2.4% falls within the top ten clones.

In this sample, this clonotype turned up many times. Its antigen is unknown. No per-base quality is available; no much larger clone lies one base away. The sample taken for sequencing was whole blood. This chain is built from TRBV5-1 and TRBJ1-1; the D gene is perhaps TRBD1, on 6 matching bases. This TCR was recovered from an adult who was a healthcare worker with PCR-confirmed SARS-CoV-2 infection or an uninfected control (not recorded which). The DNA sequence follows: TGCGCCAGCAGCCCGACGGGGGGCAGTGCGAACACTGAAGCTTTCTTT. The resulting protein is CASSPTGGSANTEAFF.